The clone carrying this TCR beta chain was seen a handful of times. Its antigen remains unidentified. Indicated time point: sample taken at primary tumor resection. The sequenced material consisted of unsorted whole RNA from tumor, nontumor lung or frozen PBMC. Samples were donated by 72 untreated early-stage non-small cell lung cancer patients. TCRdb passed the 5' RACE reads through MiXCR, listing each CDR3 protein once. The data show about 85,000 distinct CDR3 sequences, roughly a fifth seen once. The CDR3 runs to 13 residues. The junction had 4 bases not matched to a gene; V was cut back by 4 bases and J by 6 bases. In germline, CDR1 is SEHNR, CDR2 FQNEAQ (reference sequence). The data stem from a study of spatial heterogeneity in lung cancer. Study information: There were consistently more beta-chain sequences detected than alpha-chain sequences.

Whole-study results and caveats: Blood contained ubiquitous expanded tumor TCRs more at resection than at follow-up.

The chain combines TRBV7-9 with TRBJ2-3, with 7 positions matching TRBD1. This sequence originates from a male donor with early-stage non-small cell lung cancer. This specimen was PBMCs, taken at surgery. The CDR3 DNA follows: TGTGCCAGCAGCTCGACAGGGTCGGATACGCAGTATTTT. Translation gives CASSSTGSDTQYF.